This T cell receptor (beta chain) was recovered during a study of control samples from healthy donors and cancer patients. The junction had 8 bases not matched to a gene; V was cut back by 5 bases and J by 10 bases. CDR3 size: 14 residues. From germline, CDR1 is LNHDA and CDR2 SQIVND (reference sequence). Sequencing used immunoSEQ multiplex PCR; TCRdb keeps in-frame clones, though not all of them. The table shows about 180,000 clones, with approximately 94% occurring only once. The clonotype was recovered from a woman under 30 in good health. The V and J genes are TRBV19 and TRBJ1-6, with 7 bases that match TRBD1. The specimen was blood. The CDR3 protein is CASSPQTGKSPLHF. The DNA for the CDR3 is TGTGCCAGTAGTCCCCAGACAGGGAAATCACCCCTCCACTTT.